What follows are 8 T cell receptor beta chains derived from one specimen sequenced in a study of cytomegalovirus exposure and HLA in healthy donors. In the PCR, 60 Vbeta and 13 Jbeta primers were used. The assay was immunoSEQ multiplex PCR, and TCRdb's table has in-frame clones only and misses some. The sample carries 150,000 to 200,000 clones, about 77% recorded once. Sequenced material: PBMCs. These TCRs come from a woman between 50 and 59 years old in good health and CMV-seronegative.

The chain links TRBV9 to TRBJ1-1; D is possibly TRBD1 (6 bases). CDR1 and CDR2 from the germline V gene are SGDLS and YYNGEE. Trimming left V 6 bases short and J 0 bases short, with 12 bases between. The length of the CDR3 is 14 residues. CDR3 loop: CASTRQAMNTEAFF. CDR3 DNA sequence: TGTGCCAGCACCCGACAGGCGATGAACACTGAAGCTTTCTTT.

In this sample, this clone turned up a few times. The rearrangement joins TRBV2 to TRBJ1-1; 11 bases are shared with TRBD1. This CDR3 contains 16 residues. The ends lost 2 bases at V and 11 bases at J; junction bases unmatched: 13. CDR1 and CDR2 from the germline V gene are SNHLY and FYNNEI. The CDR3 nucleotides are TGTGCCAGCAGTGAATGGACAGGGGGCGAAGCCGCGGGGGCTTTCTTT. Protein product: CASSEWTGGEAAGAFF.

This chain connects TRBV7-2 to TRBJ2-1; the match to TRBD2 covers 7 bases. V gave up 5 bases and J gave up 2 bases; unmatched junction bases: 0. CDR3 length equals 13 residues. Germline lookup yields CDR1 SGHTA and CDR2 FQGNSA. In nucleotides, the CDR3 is TGTGCCAGCAGCGGACTAGCCTACAATGAGCAGTTCTTC. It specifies CASSGLAYNEQFF.

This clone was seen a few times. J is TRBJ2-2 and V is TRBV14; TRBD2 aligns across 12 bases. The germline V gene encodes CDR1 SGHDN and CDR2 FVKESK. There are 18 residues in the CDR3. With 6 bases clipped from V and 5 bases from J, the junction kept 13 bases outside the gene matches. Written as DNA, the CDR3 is TGTGCCAGCAGTAACCTAGCGGGGGGGCCGGTTTCTACCGGGGAGCTGTTTTTT. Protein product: CASSNLAGGPVSTGELFF.

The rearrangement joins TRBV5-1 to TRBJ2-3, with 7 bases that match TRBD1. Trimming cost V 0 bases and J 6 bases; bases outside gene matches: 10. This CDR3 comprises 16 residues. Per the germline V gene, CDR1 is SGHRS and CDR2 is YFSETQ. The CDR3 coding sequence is TGCGCCAGCAGCTTGGGATCACGGATACAGGGGGATACGCAGTATTTT. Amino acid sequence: CASSLGSRIQGDTQYF.

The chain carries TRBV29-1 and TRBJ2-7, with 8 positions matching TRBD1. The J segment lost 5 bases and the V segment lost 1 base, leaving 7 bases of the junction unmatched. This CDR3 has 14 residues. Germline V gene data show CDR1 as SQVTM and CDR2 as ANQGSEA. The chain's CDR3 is CSVEGAGGINEQYF. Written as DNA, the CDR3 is TGCAGCGTTGAAGGGGCAGGGGGCATTAACGAGCAGTACTTC.

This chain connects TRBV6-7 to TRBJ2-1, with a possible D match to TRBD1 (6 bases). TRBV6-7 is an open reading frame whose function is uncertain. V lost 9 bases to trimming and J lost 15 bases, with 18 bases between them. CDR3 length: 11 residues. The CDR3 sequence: CASRPGVSTFF. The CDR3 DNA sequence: TGTGCCAGTCGACCAGGGGTTAGCACGTTCTTC.

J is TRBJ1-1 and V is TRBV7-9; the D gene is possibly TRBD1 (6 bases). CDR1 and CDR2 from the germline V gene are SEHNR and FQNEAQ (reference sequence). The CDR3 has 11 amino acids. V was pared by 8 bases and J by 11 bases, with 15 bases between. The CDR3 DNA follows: TGTGCCAGCGGGAGGGGGGACGAGGCTTTCTTT. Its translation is CASGRGDEAFF.